This is a list of T cell receptor beta chains from one sample in a study of Graves' ophthalmopathy and Graves' hyperthyroidism. MiXCR, applied by TCRdb to the multiplex PCR reads, yields one record per CDR3 protein. Found here are approximately 410,000 distinct CDR3 sequences, 15% to 19% of them singletons; the top ten hold 5.5% to 7%. Sequenced sample: peripheral blood. All receptors derive from a woman aged 18-35 years with stable Graves' hyperthyroidism. Both conserved end residues are part of each CDR3. A D gene is named only where the DNA matches it firmly. A row's size may be missing; if present it is once, few, many or a size class.

-	many	TRBJ2-2	TRBV2	TGTGCCAGCAGACAGGGAAGAGGCACCGGGGAGCTGTTTTTT	CASRQGRGTGELFF
TRBD2	-	TRBJ2-4	TRBV11-2	TGTGCCAGCAGCCCAACCGGGACTAGCGGGGGGGACATCATTAAGTACTTC	CASSPTGTSGGDIIKYF
-	many	TRBJ1-1	TRBV19	TGTGCCAGTAGTATTTGGGGGGCGGCTTTCTTT	CASSIWGAAFF
-	many	TRBJ2-2	TRBV6-5	TGTGCCAGCATCGGCAGGGAAAACACCGGGGAGCTGTTTTTT	CASIGRENTGELFF
TRBD1	-	TRBJ2-7	TRBV9	TGTGCCAGCAGCGTAGGAGGGACAGGGGGCTCCTACGAGCAGTACTTC	CASSVGGTGGSYEQYF
-	many	TRBJ2-7	TRBV12-5	TGTGCTAGTGCCGGGGGGCGTTCCTACGAGCAGTACTTC	CASAGGRSYEQYF
-	many	TRBJ1-1	TRBV11-3	TGTGCCAGCAGCTCCCTCCTATTGGGGAACACTGAAGCTTTCTTT	CASSSLLLGNTEAFF
-	-	TRBJ1-1	TRBV9	TGTGCCAGCAGCATAGGGGCCGGCACTGAAGCTTTCTTT	CASSIGAGTEAFF
TRBD2	-	TRBJ2-5	TRBV14	TGTGCCAGCAGCCAGGGACTAGCAACCCAGTACTTC	CASSQGLATQYF
-	-	TRBJ2-7	TRBV7-2	TGTGCCAGCAGCCGCCGCAGGGCGGAGGGCGAGCAGTACTTC	CASSRRRAEGEQYF
TRBD2	many	TRBJ2-7	TRBV15	TGTGCCACCAGCAGAGACCCGGGGAGGGGTGGGAGCGAGCAGTACTTC	CATSRDPGRGGSEQYF
-	-	TRBJ1-5	TRBV20-1	TGCAGTGCTAGGGACCCGGAGGGGCAGCCCCAGCATTTT	CSARDPEGQPQHF
-	-	TRBJ1-5	TRBV28	TGTGCCAGCAGTTTTGTCCAATTCTATCAGCCCCAGCATTTT	CASSFVQFYQPQHF
-	many	TRBJ1-1	TRBV5-1	TGCGCCAGCAGCACCCGATCAGAAAACACTGAAGCTTTCTTT	CASSTRSENTEAFF
TRBD1	many	TRBJ1-5	TRBV7-2	TGTGCCAGCAGCGAAAGGACAGGGGGCAATCAGCCCCAGCATTTT	CASSERTGGNQPQHF
-	few	TRBJ1-1	TRBV6-4	TGTGCCAGCAGTTTTCACAGGGTGCCCCCTGAAGCTTTCTTT	CASSFHRVPPEAFF
-	many	TRBJ2-7	TRBV12-3/TRBV12-4	TGTGCCAGCAGTTCCCCTAGCGAGGAGCAGTACTTC	CASSSPSEEQYF
-	many	TRBJ1-2	TRBV12-5	TGTGCTAGTGGTTTGACATCTATTACCTACACCTTC	CASGLTSITYTF
TRBD2	many	TRBJ2-5	TRBV9	TGTGCCAGCAGCCAGGGGACTAGCGGGGGGGAAGAGACCCAGTACTTC	CASSQGTSGGEETQYF
-	many	TRBJ1-2	TRBV6-1	TGTGCCAGCACTGGGGTTTCGGGAGGAGTCTATGGCTACACCTTC	CASTGVSGGVYGYTF
TRBD1	-	TRBJ2-7	TRBV10-3	TGTGCCATCCAGAGGGGGCAGGGGGCGACCTACGAGCAGTACTTC	CAIQRGQGATYEQYF
-	many	TRBJ2-7	TRBV12-3/TRBV12-4	TGTGCCAGCAGTGTTATTCGCTACGAGCAGTACTTC	CASSVIRYEQYF
-	many	TRBJ1-5	TRBV7-2	TGTGCCAGCAGCTTAGCAGAGGATCCCCAGCATTTT	CASSLAEDPQHF
-	many	TRBJ2-6	TRBV6-2/TRBV6-3	TGTGCCAGCAGTTACTCGAACCTGCGCTCCTCTGGGGCCAACGTCCTGACTTTC	CASSYSNLRSSGANVLTF
-	many	TRBJ1-1	TRBV19	TGTGCCAGTAGTATACAGGGTGACACTGAAGCTTTCTTT	CASSIQGDTEAFF
-	many	TRBJ1-1	TRBV29-1	TGCAGCGTTGCGGGACGGGACACTGAAGCTTTCTTT	CSVAGRDTEAFF
-	many	TRBJ1-2	TRBV27	TGTGCCAGCAGTCACAGAGTCTCGGAGGATGGCTACACCTTC	CASSHRVSEDGYTF
-	many	TRBJ2-2	TRBV6-1	TGTGCCAGCAGTGACCGGGCCGGGGAGCTGTTTTTT	CASSDRAGELFF
-	-	TRBJ2-5	TRBV6-5	TGTGCCAGCAGTTACTACCCCCAAGAGACCCAGTACTTC	CASSYYPQETQYF
-	many	TRBJ1-1	TRBV10-2	TGCGCCAGCGAGTTGTTCGGGCAGGGGAACACTGAAGCTTTCTTT	CASELFGQGNTEAFF
-	many	TRBJ2-7	TRBV7-9	TGTGCCAGCAGTTCCGGAAGGTACGAGCAGCACTTC	CASSSGRYEQHF
TRBD1	many	TRBJ2-5	TRBV11-1	TGTGCCAGCAGCTTAAACAGGGGCGAGACCCAGTACTTC	CASSLNRGETQYF
-	many	TRBJ1-2	TRBV19	TGTGCCAGTTTAAGCGGGAGCTATGGCTACACCTTC	CASLSGSYGYTF
-	few	TRBJ1-1	TRBV11-1	TGTGCCAGCAGCTCGGGCCTTGGGAAGACCTGGAACACTGAAGCTTTCTTT	CASSSGLGKTWNTEAFF
TRBD2	many	TRBJ2-7	TRBV5-1	TGCGCCAGCAGCTTGACTAGCGCCTACGAGCAGTACTTC	CASSLTSAYEQYF
TRBD1	many	TRBJ1-2	TRBV10-3	TGTGCCATCAGTGCCGACAGGGATGTAAAGTATGGCTACACCTTC	CAISADRDVKYGYTF
TRBD1	few	TRBJ1-5	TRBV6-1	TGTGCCAGCAGTGCCGAAGGGACAGGCAATCAGCCCCAGCATTTT	CASSAEGTGNQPQHF
TRBD1	many	TRBJ1-2	TRBV5-1	TGCGCCAGCAGCTCAACCACAGGGGGCGAAAACTATGGCTACACCTTC	CASSSTTGGENYGYTF
TRBD1	many	TRBJ1-1	TRBV5-1	TGCGCCAGCAGCGTCACGTTCAGGGGGCGCGGGATGAACACTGAAGCTTTCTTT	CASSVTFRGRGMNTEAFF
TRBD1	many	TRBJ2-5	TRBV20-1	TGCAGTGCTAGCCCCGACAGGGCACAAGAGATCCAGTACTTC	CSASPDRAQEIQYF
-	many	TRBJ1-1	TRBV6-2/TRBV6-3	TGTGCCAGCAACGCACAGTGGGAAAACACTGAAGCTTTCTTT	CASNAQWENTEAFF
-	many	TRBJ1-1	TRBV20-1	TGCAGTGCTAGAGAAGGACAGCCGAACACTGAAGCTTTCTTT	CSAREGQPNTEAFF